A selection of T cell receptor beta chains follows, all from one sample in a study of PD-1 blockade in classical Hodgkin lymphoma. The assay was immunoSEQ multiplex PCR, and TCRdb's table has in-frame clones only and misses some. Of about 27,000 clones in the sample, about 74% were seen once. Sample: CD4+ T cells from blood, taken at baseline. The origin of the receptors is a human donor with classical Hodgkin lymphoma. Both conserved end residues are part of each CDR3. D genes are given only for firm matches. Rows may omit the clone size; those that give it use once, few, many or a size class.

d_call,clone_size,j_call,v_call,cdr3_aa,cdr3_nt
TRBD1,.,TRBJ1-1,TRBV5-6,CASSLELIPTGFTEAFF,TGTGCCAGCAGCTTGGAACTTATACCGACAGGGTTCACTGAAGCTTTCTTT
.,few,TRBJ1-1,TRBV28,CASSFGVRRNTEAFF,TGTGCCAGCAGTTTCGGAGTCAGGAGGAACACTGAAGCTTTCTTT
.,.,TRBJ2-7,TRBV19,CASSRTTGFYPTYEQYF,TGTGCCAGTAGTAGGACCACAGGGTTCTACCCAACCTACGAGCAGTACTTC
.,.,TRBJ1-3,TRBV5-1,CASSFGPSVVSGNTIYF,TGCGCCAGCAGCTTCGGGCCGTCCGTTGTCTCTGGAAACACCATATATTTT
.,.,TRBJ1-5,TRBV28,CASAGPVQPQHF,TGTGCCTCGGCCGGCCCCGTTCAGCCCCAGCATTTT
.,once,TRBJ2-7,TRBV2,CASSESRQGYEQYF,TGTGCCAGCAGTGAATCTCGGCAGGGCTACGAGCAGTACTTC
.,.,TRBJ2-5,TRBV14,CASSQDWWSSQETQYF,TGTGCCAGCAGCCAAGATTGGTGGAGCTCTCAAGAGACCCAGTACTTC
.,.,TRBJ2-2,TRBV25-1,CASSAVNTGELFF,TGTGCCAGCAGTGCTGTGAACACCGGGGAGCTGTTTTTT
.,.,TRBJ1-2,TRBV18,CASSPPTAEGGYTF,TGTGCCAGCTCACCACCCACGGCAGAAGGTGGCTACACCTTC
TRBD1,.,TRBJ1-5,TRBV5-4,CASSAGTGGLIGNQPQHF,TGTGCCAGCAGCGCGGGGACAGGGGGGCTAATTGGCAATCAGCCCCAGCATTTT
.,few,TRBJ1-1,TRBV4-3,CASSQGIKWRAEPNTEAFF,TGCGCCAGCAGCCAGGGAATTAAGTGGAGGGCTGAGCCGAACACTGAAGCTTTCTTT
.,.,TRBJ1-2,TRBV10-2,CASSEPRGRGGYYGYTF,TGCGCCAGCAGTGAGCCCCGAGGAAGGGGGGGGTACTATGGCTACACCTTC
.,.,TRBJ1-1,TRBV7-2,CASSFYQGNTEAFF,TGTGCCAGCAGCTTTTATCAGGGGAACACTGAAGCTTTCTTT
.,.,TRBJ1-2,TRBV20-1,CSAKGTYGYTF,TGCAGTGCGAAGGGCACGTATGGCTACACCTTC
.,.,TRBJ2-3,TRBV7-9,CASSPRARQISTDTQYF,TGTGCCAGCAGCCCTCGGGCCCGACAGATTAGCACAGATACGCAGTATTTT
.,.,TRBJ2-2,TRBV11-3,CASSLGSNTGELFF,TGTGCCAGCAGCTTAGGGTCGAACACCGGGGAGCTGTTTTTT
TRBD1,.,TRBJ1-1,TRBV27,CASSLLDRATEAFF,TGTGCCAGCAGTTTGTTGGACAGGGCGACTGAAGCTTTCTTT
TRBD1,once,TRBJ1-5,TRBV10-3,CATRDREAQPQHF,TGTGCCACCCGGGACAGGGAGGCTCAGCCCCAGCATTTT
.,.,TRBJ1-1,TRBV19,CASSLGHSGTEAFF,TGTGCCAGTAGTCTGGGACACTCTGGCACTGAAGCTTTCTTT
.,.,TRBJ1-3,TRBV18,CASSRRTAISGNTIYF,TGTGCCAGCTCTCGCAGGACGGCCATCTCTGGAAACACCATATATTTT
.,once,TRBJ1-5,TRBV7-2,CASSRGRDTQPQHF,TGTGCCAGCAGCCGGGGCAGGGACACCCAGCCCCAGCATTTT
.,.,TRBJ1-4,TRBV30,CAWSTTGDEKLFF,TGTGCCTGGAGTACCACCGGTGATGAAAAACTGTTTTTT
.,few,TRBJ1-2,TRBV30,CAWSEDYGYTF,TGTGCCTGGAGTGAGGACTATGGCTACACCTTC
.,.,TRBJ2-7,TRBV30,CAWKRGPLTYEQYF,TGTGCCTGGAAGAGGGGCCCCCTCACCTACGAGCAGTACTTC
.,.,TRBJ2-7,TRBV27,CATSEGVTYEQYF,TGTGCCACCTCGGAGGGGGTTACCTACGAGCAGTACTTC
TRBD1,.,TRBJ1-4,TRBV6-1,CASSPPGGENEKLFF,TGTGCCAGCAGTCCGCCAGGGGGGGAAAATGAAAAACTGTTTTTT
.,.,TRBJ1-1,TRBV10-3,CAISESFGAGNTEAFF,TGTGCCATCAGTGAGTCATTTGGAGCAGGGAACACTGAAGCTTTCTTT
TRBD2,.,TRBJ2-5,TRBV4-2,CASSQGRSGGAWETQYF,TGTGCCAGCAGCCAAGGCCGGAGCGGGGGGGCATGGGAGACCCAGTACTTC
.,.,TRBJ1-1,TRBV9,CASSVRPGRDTEAFF,TGTGCCAGCAGCGTACGTCCCGGGAGGGACACTGAAGCTTTCTTT
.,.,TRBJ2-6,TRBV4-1,CASSQDVISGANVLTF,TGCGCCAGCAGCCAAGATGTGATCTCTGGGGCCAACGTCCTGACTTTC
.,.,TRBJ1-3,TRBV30,CAWSRPGLRGNTIYF,TGTGCCTGGAGTCGACCGGGCCTTAGGGGGAACACCATATATTTT
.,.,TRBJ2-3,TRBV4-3,CASSQATANTDTQYF,TGCGCCAGCAGCCAAGCTACGGCGAACACAGATACGCAGTATTTT
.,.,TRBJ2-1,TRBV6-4,CASSLSGTFGNEQFF,TGTGCCAGCAGTCTTTCCGGGACATTCGGCAATGAGCAGTTCTTC
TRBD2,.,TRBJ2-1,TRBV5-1,CASRSGLAGADEQFF,TGCGCCAGCAGGAGTGGTCTAGCGGGGGCGGATGAGCAGTTCTTC
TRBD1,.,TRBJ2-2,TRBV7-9,CASSSRTGVSTGELFF,TGTGCCAGCAGCTCTCGGACAGGAGTAAGCACCGGGGAGCTGTTTTTT
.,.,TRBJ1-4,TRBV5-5,CASSPRSGATNEKLFF,TGTGCCAGCAGCCCGCGTTCCGGAGCAACTAATGAAAAACTGTTTTTT
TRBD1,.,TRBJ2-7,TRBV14,CASSFGQGYEQYF,TGTGCCAGCAGCTTTGGACAGGGCTACGAGCAGTACTTC
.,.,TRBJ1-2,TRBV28,CASRGHPLDGYTF,TGTGCCAGCAGGGGCCACCCTCTTGATGGCTACACCTTC
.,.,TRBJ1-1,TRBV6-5,CASSYSLNEPEAFF,TGTGCCAGCAGTTACTCCCTCAACGAGCCTGAAGCTTTCTTT
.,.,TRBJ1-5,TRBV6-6,CASSRDSFNQPQHF,TGTGCCAGCAGTCGCGACAGTTTCAATCAGCCCCAGCATTTT
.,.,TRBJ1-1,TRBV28,CASSLEDTEAFF,TGTGCCAGCAGTTTAGAGGACACTGAAGCTTTCTTT
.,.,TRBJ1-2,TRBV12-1,CASRNPQGDGYTF,TGTGCCAGCAGGAATCCCCAGGGTGATGGCTACACCTTC
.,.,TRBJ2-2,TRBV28,CASTGTFEPNTGELFF,TGTGCCAGCACAGGGACATTTGAGCCGAACACCGGGGAGCTGTTTTTT
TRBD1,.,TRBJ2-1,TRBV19,CASSIDRDHNEQFF,TGTGCCAGTAGTATCGACAGGGACCACAATGAGCAGTTCTTC
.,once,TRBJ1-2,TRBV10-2,CASSEFLLVPGPTPYGYTF,TGCGCCAGCAGTGAGTTTTTACTGGTTCCAGGTCCCACCCCATATGGCTACACCTTC
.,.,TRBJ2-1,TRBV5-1,CASSRNRDPNEQFF,TGCGCCAGCAGCCGTAACCGGGACCCCAATGAGCAGTTCTTC
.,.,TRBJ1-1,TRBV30,CASGWGTATMNTEAFF,TGTGCCTCAGGATGGGGGACTGCTACTATGAACACTGAAGCTTTCTTT
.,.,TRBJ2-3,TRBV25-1,CASSVQGNTDTQYF,TGTGCCAGCAGTGTCCAGGGTAACACAGATACGCAGTATTTT
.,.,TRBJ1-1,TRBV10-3,CAIMQGSTNTEAFF,TGTGCCATCATGCAAGGTTCCACTAACACTGAAGCTTTCTTT
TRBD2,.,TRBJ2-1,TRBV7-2,CASSTLGGAYNEQFF,TGTGCCAGCAGCACGCTCGGGGGGGCCTACAATGAGCAGTTCTTC
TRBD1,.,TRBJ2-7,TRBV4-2,CASSHLDRGVYEQYF,TGTGCCAGCAGCCACTTGGACAGGGGCGTCTACGAGCAGTACTTC
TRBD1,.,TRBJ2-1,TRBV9,CASSTRTGGEPYNEQFF,TGTGCCAGCAGCACCCGGACAGGGGGCGAACCATACAATGAGCAGTTCTTC
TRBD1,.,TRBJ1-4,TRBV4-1,CASSQEPRQGRATNEKLFF,TGCGCCAGCAGCCAAGAACCGAGACAGGGTCGGGCGACTAATGAAAAACTGTTTTTT
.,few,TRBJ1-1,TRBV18,CASSPLAGTTEAFF,TGTGCCAGCTCACCACTTGCGGGGACCACTGAAGCTTTCTTT
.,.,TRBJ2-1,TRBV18,CASSPSYPVPGSNNEQFF,TGTGCCAGCTCACCCTCGTACCCCGTGCCAGGTAGTAACAATGAGCAGTTCTTC
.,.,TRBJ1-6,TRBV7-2,CASQMMGAYNSPLHF,TGTGCCAGCCAAATGATGGGAGCCTATAATTCACCCCTCCACTTT
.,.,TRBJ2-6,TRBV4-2,CASSQDPWDSGANVLTF,TGTGCCAGCAGCCAAGATCCATGGGACTCTGGGGCCAACGTCCTGACTTTC